One and the same sample provided the 19 T cell receptor beta chains below, sequenced in a study of regulatory and conventional T cells in RAG deficiency (dated by TCRdb to 2016 to 2017). Receptors were amplified or captured by the immunoSEQ multiplex PCR assay. Drawn from immuneACCESS, this table holds only the in-frame rearrangements with V and J called that TCRdb kept. Clones are partly lost; checked studies trace under half to an unresolved V gene and leave the rest unexplained. The sample table holds some 31,000 clones, of which roughly 96% were seen once. The biggest ten clones account for about 0.17% of the sample. Conventional CD4+ T cells were purified from blood as CD25-low CD127-high cells before genomic DNA extraction. The sample was also linked to a second study, of regulatory T cells. The second source states: For the multiplex PCR, 52 forward TRBV primers and 13 reverse TRBJ primers were used, and amplification bias was corrected with both assay-based and computational methods.

The sample comprised CD25- CD4+ T cells sorted from blood. The source is a human donor in good health.

The chain links TRBV6-5 to TRBJ1-4; D remains ambiguous. Trimming took 5 bases from V and 5 from J, leaving 12 bases between them. The CDR3 totals 14 residues. Germline CDR1 and CDR2: MNHEY and SVGAGI. CDR3 in amino acids: CASSTRRANEKLFF. As DNA, the CDR3 is TGTGCCAGCAGTACCCGGAGAGCGAATGAAAAACTGTTTTTT.

The chain joins TRBV7-3 to TRBJ2-2; 9 bases map to TRBD2. The germline V gene encodes CDR1 SGHTA and CDR2 FQGTGA. V gave up 1 base and J gave up 1 base; unmatched junction bases: 4. This CDR3 is built from 17 residues. As DNA, the CDR3 is TGTGCCAGCAGCTTAAGGCAGACTAGCGGGAACACCGGGGAGCTGTTTTTT. It specifies CASSLRQTSGNTGELFF. Using reference TRBV7-3 and TRBJ2-2 for the parts outside the CDR3, the full variable domain is GAGVSQTPSNKVTEKGKYVELRCDPISGHTALYWYRQSLGQGPEFLIYFQGTGAADDSGLPNDRFFAVRPEGSVSTLKIQRTERGDSAVYLCASSLRQTSGNTGELFFGEGSRLTVL.

The gene calls are TRBV2 and TRBJ1-6; TRBD1 is a possible D gene (6 bases). The germline CDR1 and CDR2 sequences are SNHLY and FYNNEI. The CDR3 spans 13 residues. V was clipped by 7 bases and J by 8 bases, with 12 bases between them. CDR3 in DNA: TGTGCCAGCATGGGGGCTTATGATTCACCCCTCCACTTT. It yields the protein CASMGAYDSPLHF.

Here the CDR3 reads CASSFSQGVPPLHF. In DNA, the CDR3 is TGTGCCAGCAGTTTTTCCCAGGGGGTCCCACCCCTCCACTTT. This sequence joins TRBV28 and TRBJ1-6, with 7 bases lining up with TRBD1. V dropped 3 bases and J dropped 11; count of bases not matched to a gene: 7. The CDR3 length is 14 residues. Germline V gene data show CDR1 as MDHEN and CDR2 as SYDVKM.

The V gene is TRBV9, the J gene TRBJ2-2, with D hard to call. Per the germline V gene, CDR1 is SGDLS and CDR2 is YYNGEE. This CDR3 contains 12 residues. V lost 5 bases and J lost 3, with 5 bases in between. The CDR3 region has the DNA TGTGCCAGCAGACGAGACACCGGGGAGCTGTTTTTT. This translates into CASRRDTGELFF.

This rearrangement joins TRBV7-7 to TRBJ2-2, with 11 bases lining up with TRBD1. The CDR3 is made up of 15 amino acids. The V gene's germline CDR1 is SSHAT and CDR2 FNYEAQ (reference sequence). The DNA of the CDR3 is TGTGCTAGCGGGGACCGGGACAGGGGGTCCGGGGAGCTGTTTTTT. Encoded protein: CASGDRDRGSGELFF. The entire variable domain, with the rest obtained from reference TRBV7-7 and TRBJ2-2, is as follows: GAGVSQSPRYKVTKRGQDVTLRCDPISSHATLYWYQQALGQGPEFLTYFNYEAQPDKSGLPSDRFSAERPEGSISTLTIQRTEQRDSAMYRCASGDRDRGSGELFFGEGSRLTVL.

This clone has a handful of counts. The chain recombines TRBV2 with TRBJ1-4, with a weak D call TRBD1 (6 bases). Germline V lookup: CDR1 SNHLY, CDR2 FYNNEI. V lost 6 bases, J lost 4 bases, and 12 bases lay in between. The CDR3 has 14 residues. CDR3 DNA: TGTGCCAGCAGGAAGGGGGACCTTAATGAAAAACTGTTTTTT. Its translation: CASRKGDLNEKLFF.

This clone was counted between two and nine times. The rearrangement joins TRBV10-3 to TRBJ1-3, with a tentative D call TRBD1 (6 bases). The CDR3 is 19 residues long. The germline V and J ends were trimmed by 0 bases and 0 bases, with 18 bases remaining between them. The germline V gene encodes CDR1 ENHRY and CDR2 SYGVKD. CDR3 bases: TGTGCCATCAGTGAGTCAGGCAGGGGTCTCCTATTCTCTGGAAACACCATATATTTT. Amino acids: CAISESGRGLLFSGNTIYF.

This clone was detected once. CDR3 bases: TGTGCCAGTAGTATAGTCGGGACAGGGTTCAATGAGCAGTTCTTC. This gives the protein CASSIVGTGFNEQFF. This chain uses TRBV19 with TRBJ2-1, with 9 bases identical to TRBD1. CDR1 and CDR2 from the germline V gene are LNHDA and SQIVND (reference sequence). This CDR3 is built from 15 residues. V dropped 1 base and J dropped 6; count of bases not matched to a gene: 4.

CDR3 loop: CASSPSPTGDQPQHF. CDR3 DNA sequence: TGTGCCAGCTCACCAAGCCCAACAGGGGATCAGCCCCAGCATTTT. The V and J genes are TRBV18 and TRBJ1-5; 7 bases match TRBD1. V dropped 2 bases and J dropped 5; count of bases not matched to a gene: 6. CDR1 is KGHSH, CDR2 LQKENI, per germline. This CDR3 is built from 15 residues.

The V and J genes are TRBV28 and TRBJ1-5; 10 bases fit TRBD1. CDR1 and CDR2 from the germline V gene are MDHEN and SYDVKM. The trim removed 3 bases at V and 5 bases at J, leaving 1 base unmatched. The CDR3 is 14 residues long. In DNA form, the CDR3 reads TGTGCCAGCAGTTTCGGACAGGGGGATCAGCCCCAGCATTTT. Translation gives CASSFGQGDQPQHF.

The chain recombines TRBV9 with TRBJ1-2, with D possibly TRBD1 on 6 matching bases. This CDR3 is built from 15 residues. V gave up 0 bases and J gave up 7 bases, with 16 bases separating them. CDR1 and CDR2 (germline): SGDLS, YYNGEE. DNA of the CDR3: TGTGCCAGCAGCGTAGACTCGGGGGGCGCGGGTGGCTACACCTTC. Protein product: CASSVDSGGAGGYTF.

This CDR3 reads CASSASTGSHNYGYTF. Here the CDR3 DNA reads TGTGCCAGCTCAGCGTCGACAGGGTCCCATAACTATGGCTACACCTTC. The rearrangement joins TRBV18 to TRBJ1-2; the match to TRBD1 covers 7 bases. With V trimmed by 5 bases and J by 1 base, 10 bases remained unmatched. Germline V CDR1 and CDR2: KGHSH, LQKENI. CDR3 length: 16 amino acids.

V usage is TRBV10-3 and J usage is TRBJ1-2; possible D gene TRBD1, 5 bases. The V end lost 10 bases, the J end lost 6 bases, and 18 bases lay between the germline ends. In germline, CDR1 is ENHRY, CDR2 SYGVKD. The CDR3 loop spans 13 amino acids. The CDR3 bases are TGTGCCACATCACCCAGGGAAGTCGATGGCTACACCTTC. This encodes CATSPREVDGYTF.

This clone was seen once. The chain combines TRBV11-2 with TRBJ1-2, with unresolved D. V lost 7 bases to trimming and J lost 2 bases, with 11 bases between them. Germline CDR1 reads SGHAT; CDR2 reads FQNNGV. The CDR3 is made up of 13 amino acids. CDR3 sequence reads: CASTPSRNYGYTF. The CDR3 DNA reads as TGTGCCAGCACCCCTTCCAGGAACTATGGCTACACCTTC. The whole variable domain, remainder taken from reference TRBV11-2 and TRBJ1-2, is EAGVAQSPRYKIIEKRQSVAFWCNPISGHATLYWYQQILGQGPKLLIQFQNNGVVDDSQLPKDRFSAERLKGVDSTLKIQPAKLEDSAVYLCASTPSRNYGYTFGSGTRLTVV.

The chain links TRBV5-1 to TRBJ2-1; possible D gene TRBD2, 6 bases. Germline assignment: CDR1 SGHRS and CDR2 YFSETQ. The V gene lost 0 bases and the J gene lost 3 bases, with 10 bases spanning the gap. The CDR3 sequence is 15 residues long. CDR3 nucleotide sequence: TGCGCCAGCAGCTTGGGTGGGGGGATCTACAATGAGCAGTTCTTC. Amino acids: CASSLGGGIYNEQFF.

The rearrangement uses TRBV29-1 and TRBJ1-3; 8 bases fit TRBD1. The V segment lost 6 bases and the J segment 0 bases; nucleotides outside the gene matches: 10. The CDR3 is 16 residues long. Germline CDR1 reads SQVTM; CDR2 reads ANQGSEA. This chain's CDR3 is CSVSGQGLYSGNTIYF. CDR3 coding DNA: TGCAGCGTCTCCGGACAGGGACTTTACTCTGGAAACACCATATATTTT.

The genes are TRBV6-6 and TRBJ1-3; D gene uncertain. CDR3 length: 15 residues. V was pared by 2 bases and J by 0 bases, with 8 bases between. The V gene's germline CDR1 is MNHNY and CDR2 SVGAGI (reference sequence). The CDR3 spells CASSYNSRSGNTIYF. DNA of the CDR3: TGTGCCAGCAGTTACAACAGTCGCTCTGGAAACACCATATATTTT.

Concerning this clone itself: The same CDR3 is also encoded by other DNA sequences in this sample. V gene TRBV7-9 combines with J gene TRBJ1-6; no clear D. CDR3 length equals 14 residues. V was pared by 5 bases and J by 7 bases, with 12 bases between. Germline V CDR1 and CDR2: SEHNR, FQNEAQ (reference sequence). The DNA for the CDR3 is TGTGCCAGCAGCGTCGGGGTACTCAATTCACCCCTCCACTTT. It encodes CASSVGVLNSPLHF.